Presented here are 13 T cell receptor beta chains from one specimen sequenced in a study of blood T cell repertoires in COVID-19. Assay: immunoSEQ multiplex PCR; the TCRdb copy retains only in-frame clones and omits some. This table holds 74,000 or so clones, more than 80% found once. The sequenced sample was peripheral blood. The receptors come from a man aged 50 or older with acute or convalescent COVID-19.

The CDR3 DNA reads TGCGCCAGCAGCCGGGGGACAACGAACACCGGGGAGCTGTTTTTT. This codes for CASSRGTTNTGELFF. V and J are TRBV4-1 and TRBJ2-2, with a tentative D call TRBD1 (6 bases). This CDR3 has 15 amino acids. Germline CDR1 MGHRA, CDR2 YSYEKL. V was shortened by 4 bases and J by 0 bases, with 9 bases between the two germline ends.

This clone was picked up one time. The V gene is TRBV9, the J gene TRBJ1-5; 7 bases agree with TRBD1. V lost 0 bases to trimming and J lost 4 bases; unmatched junction nucleotides: 10. Germline CDR1 SGDLS, CDR2 YYNGEE. This CDR3 spans 17 amino acids. This chain's CDR3 is CASSVVVGDSGNQPQHF. CDR3 nucleotide sequence: TGTGCCAGCAGCGTAGTCGTGGGGGACAGTGGGAATCAGCCCCAGCATTTT.

A few counts support this clone. CDR3 in amino acids: CASSQAGSSGNTIYF. The CDR3 nucleotides read TGTGCCAGCAGCCAGGCCGGGAGCTCTGGAAACACCATATATTTT. The chain carries TRBV14 and TRBJ1-3, with D uncertain. V was clipped by 3 bases and J by 0 bases, with 9 bases between them. The CDR3 extends over 15 amino acids. Germline loops: CDR1 SGHDN, CDR2 FVKESK.

This clone was recorded once. The chain links TRBV7-9 to TRBJ2-3; weak D call: TRBD2 (6 bases). This CDR3 has 13 residues. Germline V gives CDR1 SEHNR, CDR2 FQNEAQ (reference sequence). V lost 6 bases and J 8 bases, leaving 15 bases between the germline ends. CDR3 residues: CASRFTTGGTQYF. In DNA, the CDR3 is TGTGCCAGCAGGTTCACAACCGGGGGTACGCAGTATTTT.

The chain recombines TRBV12-3 or TRBV12-4 with TRBJ1-1, with 9 bases matching TRBD1. J lost 6 bases, V lost 6 bases, and 5 bases had no gene match. This CDR3 contains 13 residues. The CDR3, as DNA: TGTGCCAGCAGGAGGACAGGGGTCTCTGAAGCTTTCTTT. Translated, it gives CASRRTGVSEAFF.

The gene calls are TRBV28 and TRBJ1-6; tentatively, D is TRBD1 (5 bases). CDR3 size: 15 residues. Trimming pared 8 bases from V and 0 bases from J, leaving 11 bases between. Germline V CDR1 and CDR2: MDHEN, SYDVKM. In DNA form, the CDR3 reads TGTGCCAGCTGGCGGGGGAGCTCCTATAATTCACCCCTCCACTTT. The encoded protein is CASWRGSSYNSPLHF.

This rearrangement joins TRBV6-1 to TRBJ1-4; TRBD1 aligns across 9 bases. Germline CDR1 and CDR2: MNHNS and SASEGT. This CDR3 region has 16 residues. The trim removed 2 bases at V and 5 bases at J, leaving 6 bases unmatched. CDR3 nucleotide sequence: TGTGCCAGCAGTGAATCGGTCGGGACAGGGAATGAAAAACTGTTTTTT. It encodes CASSESVGTGNEKLFF.

The chain joins TRBV10-3 to TRBJ1-5, with 7 bases lining up with TRBD1. The V gene end was trimmed by 4 bases and the J gene end by 2 bases; junction bases not matched to a gene: 8. This CDR3 is 16 amino acids long. Germline V lookup: CDR1 ENHRY, CDR2 SYGVKD. The CDR3 here is CAISAYRDSGNQPQHF. DNA for the CDR3: TGTGCCATCAGTGCTTACCGGGACAGTGGCAATCAGCCCCAGCATTTT.

The V call is TRBV9, the J call TRBJ2-2; 14 bases are shared with TRBD2. Trimming at V came to 4 bases and at J to 9 bases, leaving 8 bases not matched to a gene. This CDR3 is 16 amino acids long. Germline values: CDR1 SGDLS, CDR2 YYNGEE. For the CDR3, the DNA is TGTGCCAGCAGCCCCGAGGGACTAGCGGGAGCTCGGGAGCTGTTTTTT. It translates to CASSPEGLAGARELFF.

The J gene is TRBJ1-1, the V gene TRBV7-6, with D possibly being TRBD1 (5 bases). V was pared by 5 bases and J by 3 bases, with 10 bases between. CDR3 length: 13 amino acids. Germline CDR1 is SGHVS and CDR2 is FNYEAQ. For the CDR3, the DNA is TGTGCCAGCAGCCGTCAGGGCGACACTGAAGCTTTCTTT. It specifies CASSRQGDTEAFF.

CDR3 bases: TGTGCCAGCAGTAGCCGGAGGGGGCTAGAATACGAGCAGTACGTC. This gives the protein CASSSRRGLEYEQYV. V and J are TRBV6-5 and TRBJ2-7; tentatively, D is TRBD1 (7 bases). CDR1 and CDR2 (germline): MNHEY, SVGAGI. V was clipped by 5 bases and J by 4 bases, with 18 bases between them. The CDR3 runs 15 residues.

The chain is built from TRBV24-1 and TRBJ2-1, with 13 positions matching TRBD2. Looked up from germline, CDR1 is KGHDR and CDR2 is SFDVKD. V lost 4 bases, J lost 6 bases, and 11 bases stayed unmatched. This CDR3 spans 18 amino acids. The DNA for the CDR3 is TGTGCCACCAGTGACCCGGGACTAGCGGGGAGACGGGGCAATGAGCAGTTCTTC. This sequence encodes CATSDPGLAGRRGNEQFF.

The V and J genes are TRBV28 and TRBJ2-2; the D gene is possibly TRBD2 (6 bases). The CDR3 sequence is 14 residues long. The V gene lost 7 bases and the J gene lost 7 bases, with 16 bases spanning the gap. CDR1 is MDHEN, CDR2 SYDVKM, per germline. DNA of the CDR3: TGTGCCAGCATTAGGGCGGGGAGTTACGGGGAGCTGTTTTTT. It yields the protein CASIRAGSYGELFF.